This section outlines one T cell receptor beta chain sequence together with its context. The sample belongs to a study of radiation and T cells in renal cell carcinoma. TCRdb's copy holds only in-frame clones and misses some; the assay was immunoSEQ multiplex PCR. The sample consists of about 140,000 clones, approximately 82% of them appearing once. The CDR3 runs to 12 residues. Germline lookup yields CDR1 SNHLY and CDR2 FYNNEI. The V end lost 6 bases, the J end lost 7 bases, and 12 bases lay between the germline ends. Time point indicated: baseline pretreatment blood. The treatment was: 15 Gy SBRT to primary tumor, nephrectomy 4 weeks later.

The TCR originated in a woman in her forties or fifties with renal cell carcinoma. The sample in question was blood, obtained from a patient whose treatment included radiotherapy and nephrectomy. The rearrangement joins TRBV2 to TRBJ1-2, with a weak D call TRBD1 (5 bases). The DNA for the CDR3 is TGTGCCAGCAGAAGGGGAAAAGTTGGCTACACCTTC. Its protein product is CASRRGKVGYTF.